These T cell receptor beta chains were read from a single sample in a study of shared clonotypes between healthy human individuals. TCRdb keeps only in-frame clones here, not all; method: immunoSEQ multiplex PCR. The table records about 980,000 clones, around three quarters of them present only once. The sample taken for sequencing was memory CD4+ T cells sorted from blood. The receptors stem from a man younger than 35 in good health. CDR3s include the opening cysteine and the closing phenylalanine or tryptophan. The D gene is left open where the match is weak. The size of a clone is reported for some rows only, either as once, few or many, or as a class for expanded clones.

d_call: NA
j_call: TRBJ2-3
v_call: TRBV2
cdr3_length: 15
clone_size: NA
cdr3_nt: TGTGCCAGCAGTATAAACACAGGCCGCACAGATACGCAGTATTTT
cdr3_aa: CASSINTGRTDTQYF

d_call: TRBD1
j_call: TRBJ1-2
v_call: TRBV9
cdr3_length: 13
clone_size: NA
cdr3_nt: TGTGCCAGCAGCGCGGGGACAGGGTATGGCTACACCTTC
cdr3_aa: CASSAGTGYGYTF

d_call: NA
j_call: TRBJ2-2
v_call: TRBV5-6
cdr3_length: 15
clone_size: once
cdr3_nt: TGTGCCAGCAGCGGCCCGACATTGAACACCGGGGAGCTGTTTTTT
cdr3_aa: CASSGPTLNTGELFF

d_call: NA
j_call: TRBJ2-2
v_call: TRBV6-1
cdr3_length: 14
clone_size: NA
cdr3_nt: TGTGCCAGCAGTGCATCCGGCGACTGGGGGGAGCTGTTTTTT
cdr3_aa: CASSASGDWGELFF

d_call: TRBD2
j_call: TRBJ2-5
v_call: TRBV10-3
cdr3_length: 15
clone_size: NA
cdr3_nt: TGTGCCATCAGGCAAAGCGGGGGGGCTGTTGAGACCCAGTACTTC
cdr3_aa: CAIRQSGGAVETQYF

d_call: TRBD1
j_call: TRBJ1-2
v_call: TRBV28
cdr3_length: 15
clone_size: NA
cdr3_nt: TGTGCCAGCTCATTAGGGGGGACAGTTCTAAATGGCTACACCTTC
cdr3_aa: CASSLGGTVLNGYTF

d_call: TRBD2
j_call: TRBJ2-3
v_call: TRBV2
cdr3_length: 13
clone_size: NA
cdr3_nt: TGTGCCTCCAGGCGGGGGGGCACAGATACGCAGTATTTT
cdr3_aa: CASRRGGTDTQYF

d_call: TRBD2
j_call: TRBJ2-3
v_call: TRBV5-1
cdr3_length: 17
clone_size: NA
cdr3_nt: TGCGCCAGCAGCTTGGCCGTTGCGGGAGCACAGACAGATACGCAGTATTTT
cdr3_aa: CASSLAVAGAQTDTQYF

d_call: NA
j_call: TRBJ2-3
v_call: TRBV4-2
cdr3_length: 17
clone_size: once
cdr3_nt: TGTGCCAGCAGCCCTACCCCCGCGGGCCGTAGCACAGATACGCAGTATTTT
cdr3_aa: CASSPTPAGRSTDTQYF

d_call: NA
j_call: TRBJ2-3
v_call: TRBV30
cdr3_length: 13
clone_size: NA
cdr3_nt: TGTGCCTGGAGCCGGGGACTCACAGATACGCAGTATTTT
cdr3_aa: CAWSRGLTDTQYF

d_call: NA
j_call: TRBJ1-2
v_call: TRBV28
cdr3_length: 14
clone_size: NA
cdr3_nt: TGTGCCAGCAGCCGGGGGGACGACGACTATGGCTACACCTTC
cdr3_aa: CASSRGDDDYGYTF